A single sample is the source of the 15 T cell receptor beta chains below, sequenced in a study of OX40 agonist ivuxolimab in advanced cancers. Repertoires were generated with immunoSEQ multiplex PCR, while TCRdb's copy carries only in-frame clones and drops some. The table lists 95,000 to 150,000 clones, roughly 93% of them singletons. Specimen: CD4+ or CD8+ T cells sorted from blood, collected in a trial of the OX40 agonist ivuxolimab. Receptors originate from an adult with an advanced solid tumor such as melanoma, head and neck, liver or kidney cancer.

The J gene is TRBJ1-2, the V gene TRBV2, with D unclear. The CDR3 contains 11 residues. Germline assignment: CDR1 SNHLY and CDR2 FYNNEI. The V end was cut by 7 bases, the J end by 0 bases, with 3 bases between. CDR3 residues: CASTANYGYTF. The CDR3 DNA reads TGTGCCAGCACCGCTAACTATGGCTACACCTTC. Supplemented by reference TRBV2 and TRBJ1-2, the full variable domain reads EPEVTQTPSHQVTQMGQEVILRCVPISNHLYFYWYRQILGQKVEFLVSFYNNEISEKSEIFDDQFSVERPDGSNFTLKIRSTKLEDSAMYFCASTANYGYTFGSGTRLTVV.

The table lists this clone with a count of one. The chain employs TRBV19 and TRBJ2-7; tentative D call: TRBD1 (5 bases). CDR1 is LNHDA and CDR2 is SQIVND in the germline V gene (reference sequence). CDR3 length equals 14 residues. Trimming took off 3 bases at V and 3 bases at J, with 12 bases between the two ends. The CDR3 is CASSMSQVHYEQYF. CDR3 DNA sequence: TGTGCCAGTAGTATGTCACAGGTCCACTACGAGCAGTACTTC.

V gene TRBV4-2 combines with J gene TRBJ1-2, with a weak D call TRBD1 (6 bases). Germline V CDR1 and CDR2: LGHNA, YNFKEQ. This CDR3 comprises 16 residues. V dropped 0 bases and J dropped 7 bases, with 18 bases sitting between them. CDR3 sequence (DNA): TGTGCCAGCAGCCAAGACAACAGGGCTAGGGCATCTGGCTACACCTTC. This encodes CASSQDNRARASGYTF.

The chain links TRBV5-4 to TRBJ2-7; TRBD1 might be the D (5 bases). V dropped 2 bases and J dropped 2 bases, with 14 bases sitting between them. Germline values: CDR1 SGHNT, CDR2 YYREEE (reference sequence). The CDR3 covers 15 residues. In DNA, the CDR3 is TGTGCCAGCAGCTTAAAAGGGGATACGACCTACGAGCAGTACTTC. Residues: CASSLKGDTTYEQYF.

The chain recombines TRBV9 with TRBJ2-3; D is uncertain. The V and J ends lost 5 bases and 4 bases respectively, with 11 bases between them. The germline V gene encodes CDR1 SGDLS and CDR2 YYNGEE. CDR3 length: 13 amino acids. The CDR3 sequence: CASSVPASDTQYF. The CDR3 DNA follows: TGTGCCAGCAGTGTACCTGCCTCAGATACGCAGTATTTT.

This clone was detected only a few times. The V gene is TRBV7-7, the J gene TRBJ1-3, with TRBD1 matching over 8 bases. Germline CDR1 and CDR2: SSHAT and FNYEAQ (reference sequence). The CDR3 loop spans 13 amino acids. The ends lost 5 bases at V and 9 bases at J; junction bases unmatched: 6. The CDR3 here is CASSQQGGGTIYF. CDR3 bases: TGTGCCAGCAGCCAACAGGGGGGAGGCACCATATATTTT.

The gene calls are TRBV9 and TRBJ1-1, with TRBD1 matching 7 bases. This CDR3 contains 14 residues. Germline CDR1 is SGDLS and CDR2 is YYNGEE. Unmatched junction bases numbered 9, after V lost 5 bases and J lost 5 bases. The CDR3 bases are TGTGCCAGCAGTGCCACAGGGGCGGGAACTGAAGCTTTCTTT. It encodes CASSATGAGTEAFF.

V is TRBV4-2 and J is TRBJ1-1; TRBD1 is a possible D gene (5 bases). This CDR3 contains 15 residues. Germline V gene sequence: CDR1 LGHNA, CDR2 YNFKEQ. Between the trimmed V and J ends, which lost 1 base and 8 bases, there was a span of 17 bases. This CDR3 is CASSQVTAGIPEAFF. CDR3 coding DNA: TGTGCCAGCAGCCAAGTAACCGCAGGGATTCCCGAAGCTTTCTTT.

This chain joins TRBV6-6 and TRBJ1-1; D not certain. The CDR3 has 15 amino acids. The V end lost 0 bases, the J end lost 2 bases, and 10 bases lay between the germline ends. The germline CDR1 and CDR2 sequences are MNHNY and SVGAGI (reference sequence). The CDR3 coding sequence is TGTGCCAGCAGTTACTCGCCGGGCCCCAACACTGAAGCTTTCTTT. Translation: CASSYSPGPNTEAFF.

This chain joins TRBV18 and TRBJ2-7; 10 positions match TRBD1. The CDR3 is made up of 15 amino acids. Germline CDR1 KGHSH, CDR2 LQKENI. Trimming cost V 3 bases and J 4 bases; bases outside gene matches: 6. CDR3 residues: CASSPTGGTRYEQYF. The DNA of the CDR3 is TGTGCCAGCTCACCGACAGGGGGCACACGTTACGAGCAGTACTTC.

This chain joins TRBV19 and TRBJ1-1; 11 nucleotides align to TRBD1. The CDR3 spans 15 residues. Trimming at V came to 5 bases and at J to 2 bases, leaving 4 bases not matched to a gene. Germline V gives CDR1 LNHDA, CDR2 SQIVND (reference sequence). Written as DNA, the CDR3 is TGTGCCAGTAGTCTTCGGACAGGGGGCAACACTGAAGCTTTCTTT. Translating it yields CASSLRTGGNTEAFF.

The rearrangement links TRBV10-3 to TRBJ2-2, with D perhaps being TRBD1 or TRBD2 (6 bases each). CDR1 is ENHRY and CDR2 is SYGVKD in the germline V gene. Between the trimmed V and J ends, which lost 5 bases and 10 bases, there was a span of 14 bases. The CDR3 totals 13 residues. The CDR3 reads CAISQGGTSELFF. Written as DNA, the CDR3 is TGTGCCATCAGTCAAGGGGGGACATCGGAGCTGTTTTTT.

The chain is built from TRBV11-2 and TRBJ2-7; 8 bases are a match to TRBD1. This CDR3 comprises 12 residues. Unmatched junction bases numbered 1, after V lost 8 bases and J lost 1 base. Germline loops: CDR1 SGHAT, CDR2 FQNNGV. The CDR3 reads CASDRGSYEQYF. The CDR3 bases are TGTGCCAGCGACAGGGGTTCCTACGAGCAGTACTTC. The full variable domain, in which reference TRBV11-2 and TRBJ2-7 provide the parts outside the CDR3, is EAGVAQSPRYKIIEKRQSVAFWCNPISGHATLYWYQQILGQGPKLLIQFQNNGVVDDSQLPKDRFSAERLKGVDSTLKIQPAKLEDSAVYLCASDRGSYEQYFGPGTRLTVT.

This clone was detected once. The gene calls are TRBV19 and TRBJ2-2; 7 nucleotides line up with TRBD1. Trimming removed 7 bases from V and 0 bases from J; junction bases left unmatched: 2. The CDR3 spans 14 residues. Per the germline V gene, CDR1 is LNHDA and CDR2 is SQIVND (reference sequence). Here the CDR3 DNA reads TGTGCCAGTAAGGGGGCCCCGAACACCGGGGAGCTGTTTTTT. Protein sequence: CASKGAPNTGELFF.

The chain has TRBV5-1 and TRBJ1-1; no reliable D call. Germline loops: CDR1 SGHRS, CDR2 YFSETQ. The V end lost 0 bases, the J end lost 2 bases, and 5 bases lay between the germline ends. The CDR3 has 13 residues. CDR3 amino acids: CASSLGTNTEAFF. The CDR3 coding sequence is TGCGCCAGCAGCTTGGGCACCAACACTGAAGCTTTCTTT.